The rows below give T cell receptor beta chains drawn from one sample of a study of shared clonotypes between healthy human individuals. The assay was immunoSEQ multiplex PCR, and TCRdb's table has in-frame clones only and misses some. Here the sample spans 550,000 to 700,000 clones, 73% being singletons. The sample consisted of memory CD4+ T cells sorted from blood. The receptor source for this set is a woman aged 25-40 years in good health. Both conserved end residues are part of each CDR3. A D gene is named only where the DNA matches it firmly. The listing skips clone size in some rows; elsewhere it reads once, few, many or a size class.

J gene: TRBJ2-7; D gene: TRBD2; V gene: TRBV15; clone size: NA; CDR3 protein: CATSRVGGSLETYEQYF; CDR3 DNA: TGTGCCACCAGCAGAGTGGGAGGGAGTCTTGAAACCTACGAGCAGTACTTC
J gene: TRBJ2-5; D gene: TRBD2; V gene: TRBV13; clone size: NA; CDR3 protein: CASSLGLAGEETQYF; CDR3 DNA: TGTGCCAGCAGCTTAGGGCTAGCGGGAGAAGAGACCCAGTACTTC
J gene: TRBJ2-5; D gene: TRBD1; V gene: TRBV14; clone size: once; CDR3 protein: CASSQDGTVQETQYF; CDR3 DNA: TGTGCCAGCAGCCAAGATGGGACAGTTCAAGAGACCCAGTACTTC
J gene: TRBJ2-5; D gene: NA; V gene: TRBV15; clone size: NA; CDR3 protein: CATSRDFKETQYF; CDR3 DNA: TGTGCCACCAGCAGGGACTTCAAAGAGACCCAGTACTTC
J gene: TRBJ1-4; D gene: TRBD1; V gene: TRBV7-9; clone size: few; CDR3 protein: CASSLALGQENEKLFF; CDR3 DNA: TGTGCCAGCAGCTTAGCTCTGGGACAGGAGAATGAAAAACTGTTTTTT
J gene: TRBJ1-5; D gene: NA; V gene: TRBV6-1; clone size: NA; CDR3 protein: CASSEEGLSNQPQHF; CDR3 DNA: TGTGCCAGCAGTGAAGAGGGGTTGAGCAATCAGCCCCAGCATTTT
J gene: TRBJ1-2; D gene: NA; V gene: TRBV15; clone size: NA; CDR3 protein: CATSRNGGTAYGYTF; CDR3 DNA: TGTGCCACCAGCAGGAACGGGGGGACCGCATATGGCTACACCTTC
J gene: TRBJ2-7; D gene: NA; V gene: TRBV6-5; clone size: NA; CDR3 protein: CASSPQHLSYEQYF; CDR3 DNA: TGTGCCAGCAGCCCCCAACACCTCTCCTACGAGCAGTACTTC
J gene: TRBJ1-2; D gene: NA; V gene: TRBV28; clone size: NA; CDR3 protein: CASSRPSHYGYTF; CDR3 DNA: TGTGCCAGCAGTCGCCCCTCCCACTATGGCTACACCTTC
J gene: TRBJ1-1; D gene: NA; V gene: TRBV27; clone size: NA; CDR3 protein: CASSLRGETEAFF; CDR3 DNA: TGTGCCAGCAGCCTGCGGGGGGAAACTGAAGCTTTCTTT
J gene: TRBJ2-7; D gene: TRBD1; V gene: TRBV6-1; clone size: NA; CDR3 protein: CASSEAGDRYYEQYF; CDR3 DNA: TGTGCCAGCAGTGAAGCGGGGGACAGATACTACGAGCAGTACTTC
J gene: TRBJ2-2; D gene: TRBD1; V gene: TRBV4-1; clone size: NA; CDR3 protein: CASSQRSTGVNTGELFF; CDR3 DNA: TGCGCCAGCAGCCAAAGGTCCACAGGGGTGAACACCGGGGAGCTGTTTTTT
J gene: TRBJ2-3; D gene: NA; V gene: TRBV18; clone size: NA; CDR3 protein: CASSRDYLAPDTQYF; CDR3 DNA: TGTGCCAGCTCCCGCGATTATCTAGCCCCAGATACGCAGTATTTT
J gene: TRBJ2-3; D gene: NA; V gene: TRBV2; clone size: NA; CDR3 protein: CASSVMPGPRKDTQYF; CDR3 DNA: TGTGCCAGCAGTGTAATGCCGGGCCCCAGGAAAGATACGCAGTATTTT
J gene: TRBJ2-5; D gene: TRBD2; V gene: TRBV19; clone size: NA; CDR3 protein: CASSSTAGRETQYF; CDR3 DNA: TGTGCCAGTAGCTCAACAGCGGGAAGGGAGACCCAGTACTTC
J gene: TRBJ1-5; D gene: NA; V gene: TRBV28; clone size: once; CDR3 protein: CASFRGPLSNQPQHF; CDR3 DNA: TGTGCCAGCTTCCGCGGTCCCCTTAGCAATCAGCCCCAGCATTTT
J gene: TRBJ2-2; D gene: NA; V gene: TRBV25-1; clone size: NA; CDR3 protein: CASTLYRRTGELFF; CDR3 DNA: TGTGCCAGCACCCTATACAGGCGGACCGGGGAGCTGTTTTTT
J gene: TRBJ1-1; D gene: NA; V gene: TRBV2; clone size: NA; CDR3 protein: CASSAGGTEAFF; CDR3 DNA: TGTGCCAGCAGTGCGGGGGGCACTGAAGCTTTCTTT
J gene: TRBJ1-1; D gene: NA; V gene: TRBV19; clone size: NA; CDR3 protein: CASSQQGDTEAFF; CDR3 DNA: TGTGCCAGTAGCCAACAGGGAGACACTGAAGCTTTCTTT
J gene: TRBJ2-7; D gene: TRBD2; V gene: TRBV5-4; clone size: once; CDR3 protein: CASRSGTSDEQYF; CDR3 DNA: TGTGCCAGCAGATCTGGAACTAGCGACGAGCAGTACTTC
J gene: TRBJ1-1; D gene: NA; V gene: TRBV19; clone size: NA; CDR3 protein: CASSHNGGTEAFF; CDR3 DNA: TGTGCCAGTAGTCATAACGGGGGCACTGAAGCTTTCTTT
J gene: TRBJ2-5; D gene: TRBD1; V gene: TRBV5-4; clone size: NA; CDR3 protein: CASSTDRGGETQYF; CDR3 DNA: TGTGCCAGCAGCACGGACAGGGGGGGGGAGACCCAGTACTTC
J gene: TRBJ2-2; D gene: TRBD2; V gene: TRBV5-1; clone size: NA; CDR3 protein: CASSLRGDSSGELFF; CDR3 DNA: TGCGCCAGCAGCTTGCGGGGGGACTCCTCCGGGGAGCTGTTTTTT
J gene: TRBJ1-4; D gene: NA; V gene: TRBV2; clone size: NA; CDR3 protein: CASSELVSGEKLFF; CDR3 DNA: TGTGCCAGCAGTGAACTGGTGTCTGGAGAAAAACTGTTTTTT
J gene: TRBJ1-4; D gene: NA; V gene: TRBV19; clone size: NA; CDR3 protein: CASRQTASNEKLFF; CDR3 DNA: TGTGCCAGCCGCCAGACAGCTAGTAATGAAAAACTGTTTTTT
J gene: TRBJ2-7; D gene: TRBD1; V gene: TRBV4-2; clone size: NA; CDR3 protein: CASSQLGTGGSYEQYF; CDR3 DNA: TGTGCCAGCAGCCAACTTGGGACAGGGGGCAGCTACGAGCAGTACTTC
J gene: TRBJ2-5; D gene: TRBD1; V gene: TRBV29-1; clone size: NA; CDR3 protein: CSVGTVQETQYF; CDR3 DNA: TGCAGCGTAGGGACAGTCCAAGAGACCCAGTACTTC
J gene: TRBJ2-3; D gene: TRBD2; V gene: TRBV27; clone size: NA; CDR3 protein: CASSPLAGVSTDTQYF; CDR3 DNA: TGTGCCAGCAGTCCGCTAGCGGGAGTGAGCACAGATACGCAGTATTTT
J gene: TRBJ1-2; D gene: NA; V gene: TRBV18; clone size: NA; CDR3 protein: CASSPATGPNYGYTF; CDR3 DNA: TGTGCCAGCTCACCCGCGACAGGCCCGAACTATGGCTACACCTTC
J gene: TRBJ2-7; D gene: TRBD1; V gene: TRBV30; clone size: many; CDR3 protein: CAYRTGGAYEQYF; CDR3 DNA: TGTGCCTACAGGACAGGGGGCGCTTACGAGCAGTACTTC
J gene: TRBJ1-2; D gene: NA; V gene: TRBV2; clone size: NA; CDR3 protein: CATYTGTYYGYTF; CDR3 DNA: TGTGCCACCTACACCGGGACCTACTATGGCTACACCTTC
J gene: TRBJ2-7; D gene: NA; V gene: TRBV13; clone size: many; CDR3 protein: CASSLGVGYEQYF; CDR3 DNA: TGTGCCAGCAGCTTAGGGGTGGGCTACGAGCAGTACTTC
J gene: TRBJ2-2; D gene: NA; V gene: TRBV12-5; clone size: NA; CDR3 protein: CASGLGYSGSAGELFF; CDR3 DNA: TGTGCTAGTGGTTTAGGCTATTCGGGCTCCGCCGGGGAGCTGTTTTTT
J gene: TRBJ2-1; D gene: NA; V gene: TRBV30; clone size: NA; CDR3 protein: CAWSFPRGREFF; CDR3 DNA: TGTGCCTGGAGTTTCCCCCGTGGCCGAGAGTTCTTC
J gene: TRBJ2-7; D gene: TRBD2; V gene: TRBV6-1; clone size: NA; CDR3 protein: CASRPLAGVSSEQYF; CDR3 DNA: TGTGCCAGCAGGCCACTAGCGGGAGTGAGTTCCGAGCAGTACTTC
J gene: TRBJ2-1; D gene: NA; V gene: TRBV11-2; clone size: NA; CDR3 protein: CASSQGGSYNEQFF; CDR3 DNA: TGTGCCAGCAGCCAGGGGGGCTCCTACAATGAGCAGTTCTTC
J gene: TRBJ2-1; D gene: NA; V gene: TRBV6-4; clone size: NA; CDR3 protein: CASSEESGSYNEQFF; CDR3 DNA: TGTGCCAGCAGTGAAGAAAGCGGATCCTACAATGAGCAGTTCTTC
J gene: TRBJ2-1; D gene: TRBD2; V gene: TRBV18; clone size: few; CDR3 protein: CASSPGTSDREQFF; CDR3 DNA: TGTGCCAGCTCTCCAGGGACTAGCGATCGTGAGCAGTTCTTC
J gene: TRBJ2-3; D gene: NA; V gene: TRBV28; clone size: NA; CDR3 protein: CASSLGRWGSRPTDTQYF; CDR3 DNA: TGTGCCAGCAGTTTAGGGCGGTGGGGGAGTCGCCCTACAGATACGCAGTATTTT
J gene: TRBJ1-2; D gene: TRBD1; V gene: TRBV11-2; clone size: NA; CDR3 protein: CASSHQQGIGYTF; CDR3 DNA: TGTGCCAGCAGTCATCAACAGGGGATTGGCTACACCTTC
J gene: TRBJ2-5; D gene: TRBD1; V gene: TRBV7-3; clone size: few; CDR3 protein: CASSLTGTGDTMGTQYF; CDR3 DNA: TGTGCCAGCAGCTTAACCGGGACAGGGGACACAATGGGGACCCAGTACTTC
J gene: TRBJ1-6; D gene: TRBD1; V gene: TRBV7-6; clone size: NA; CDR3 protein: CASSPWTGVNSPLHF; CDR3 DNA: TGTGCCAGCAGCCCATGGACAGGGGTGAATTCACCCCTCCACTTT
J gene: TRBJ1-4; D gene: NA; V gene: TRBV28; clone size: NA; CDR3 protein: CASSLWREGELFF; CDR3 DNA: TGTGCCAGCAGTTTATGGCGGGAGGGAGAACTGTTTTTT
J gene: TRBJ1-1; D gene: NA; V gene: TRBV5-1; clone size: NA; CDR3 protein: CASRQAVGTEAFF; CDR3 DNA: TGCGCCAGCCGGCAGGCGGTGGGCACTGAAGCTTTCTTT
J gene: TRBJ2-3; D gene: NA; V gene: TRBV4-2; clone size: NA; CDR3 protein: CASSQAVGTGTDTQYF; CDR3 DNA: TGTGCCAGCAGCCAAGCGGTTGGGACGGGCACAGATACGCAGTATTTT
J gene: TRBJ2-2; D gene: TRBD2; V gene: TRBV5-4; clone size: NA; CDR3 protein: CASSLGGLAGNTGELFF; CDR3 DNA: TGTGCCAGCAGCTTGGGTGGTCTAGCGGGGAACACCGGGGAGCTGTTTTTT
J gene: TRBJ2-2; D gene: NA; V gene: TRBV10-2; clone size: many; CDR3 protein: CASMLERDTGELFF; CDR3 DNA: TGCGCCAGCATGCTTGAGCGGGACACCGGGGAGCTGTTTTTT
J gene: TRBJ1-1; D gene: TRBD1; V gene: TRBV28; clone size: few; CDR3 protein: CASRRTGTTEAFF; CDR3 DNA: TGTGCCAGCAGGAGGACAGGGACCACTGAAGCTTTCTTT
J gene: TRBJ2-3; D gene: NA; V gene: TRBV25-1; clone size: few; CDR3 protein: CASSDSTDTQYF; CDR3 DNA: TGTGCCAGCAGTGATAGCACAGATACGCAGTATTTT
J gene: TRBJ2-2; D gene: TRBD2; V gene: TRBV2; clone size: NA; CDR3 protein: CASTGLAGELFF; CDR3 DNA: TGTGCCAGCACCGGACTAGCCGGGGAGCTGTTTTTT
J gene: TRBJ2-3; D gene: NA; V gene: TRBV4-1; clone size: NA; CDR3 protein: CASSQGTSTDTQYF; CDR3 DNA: TGCGCCAGCAGCCAAGGGACTAGCACAGATACGCAGTATTTT